In its sample, the clone carrying this TCR beta chain was seen a few times. Its antigen remains unknown. Investigators reverse transcribed all isolated RNA, so they sequenced expressed TCRB transcripts. Clones were read by immunoSEQ multiplex PCR, and TCRdb kept only the in-frame ones, dropping some. The table records approximately 730,000 clones, around 15% of them present only once. The data were obtained in a study of beta chain features in type 1 diabetes. On the study more broadly: Healthy donors and patients had similar age, gender and cell yields. Summed over all samples, the examined sorted cells came to roughly 110 million.

Notes on the study in general: Shortening that was moderate but significant affected the TCRB CDR3s of Type 1 diabetes patients in all four CD4+ subsets. Insertions were fewer and deletions more numerous at VDJ junctions in type 1 diabetes patients. In comparison with healthy donors, patients had naive, central memory and Treg TCRB repertoires that appeared more similar.

Germline-derived CDR1 and CDR2 are WNHNN and SYGVQD (reference sequence). V was pared by 11 bases and J by 0 bases, with 21 bases between. This CDR3 region has 16 residues. V and J are TRBV10-1 and TRBJ2-3; D not certain. The TCR sequence derives from a man aged 18 to 35 with type 1 diabetes. Sequenced material: naive CD4+ T cells from blood. CDR3 protein: CAAQWRFHCSTDTQYF. DNA of the CDR3: TGCGCCGCTCAATGGAGATTCCACTGTAGCACAGATACGCAGTATTTT.